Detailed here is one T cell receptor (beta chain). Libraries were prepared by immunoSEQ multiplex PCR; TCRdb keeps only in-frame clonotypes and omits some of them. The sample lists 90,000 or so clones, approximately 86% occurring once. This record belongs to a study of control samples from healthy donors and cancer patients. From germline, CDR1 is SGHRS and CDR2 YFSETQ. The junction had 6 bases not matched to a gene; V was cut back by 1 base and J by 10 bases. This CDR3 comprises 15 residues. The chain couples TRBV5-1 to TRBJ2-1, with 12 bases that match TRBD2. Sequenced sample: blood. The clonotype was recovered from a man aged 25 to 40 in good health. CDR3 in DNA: TGCGCCAGCAGCTTGTCTAGCGGGGGGGCTAAGGAGCAGTTCTTC. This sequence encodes CASSLSSGGAKEQFF.